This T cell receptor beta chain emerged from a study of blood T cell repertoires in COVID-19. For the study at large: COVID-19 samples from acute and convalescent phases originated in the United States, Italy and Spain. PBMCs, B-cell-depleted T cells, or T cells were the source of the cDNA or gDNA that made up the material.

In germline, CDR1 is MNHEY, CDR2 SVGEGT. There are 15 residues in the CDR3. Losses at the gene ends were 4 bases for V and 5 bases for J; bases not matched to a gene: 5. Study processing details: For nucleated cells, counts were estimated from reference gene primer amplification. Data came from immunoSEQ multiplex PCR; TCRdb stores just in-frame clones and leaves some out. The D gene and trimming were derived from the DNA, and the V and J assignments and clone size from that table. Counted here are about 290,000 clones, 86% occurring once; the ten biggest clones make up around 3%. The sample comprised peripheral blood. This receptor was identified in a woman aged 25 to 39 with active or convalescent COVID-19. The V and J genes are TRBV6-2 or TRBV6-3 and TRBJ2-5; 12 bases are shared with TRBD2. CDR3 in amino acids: CASSLTSGGRETQYF. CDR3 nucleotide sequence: TGTGCCAGCAGTTTGACTAGCGGGGGTCGGGAGACCCAGTACTTC.